This TCR beta chain came from a study of cytomegalovirus exposure and HLA in healthy donors. Trimming removed 3 bases from V and 4 bases from J, with 21 bases in between. The CDR3 sequence is 17 residues long. Germline CDR1 is KGHSH and CDR2 is LQKENI. PCR amplification relied on 60 Vbeta primers (plus 13 Jbeta primers). Produced via immunoSEQ multiplex PCR; TCRdb's table is partial and in-frame only. The sample holds some 150,000 clones, over 75% seen once. There are a few counts of this clone. The clonotype originates from a man aged 35-49 years in good health and CMV-seronegative. The sequencing sample was made of PBMCs. The chain has TRBV18 and TRBJ1-1; no clear D gene. Here the CDR3 DNA reads TGTGCCAGCTCACCTTATGGGGTGGACTTTCGTGGCACTGAAGCTTTCTTT. As protein: CASSPYGVDFRGTEAFF.